This T cell receptor beta chain was observed in a study of T cell clusters in autoimmune cytopenias. Points from the study as a whole: TRB repertoire shifts in secondary cytopenia and chronic lymphocytic leukemia mostly reflected lymphoma, not autoimmunity. Clustering suggested that physiological T cell clusters were missing in primary autoimmune cytopenia patients.

Each sample's input was about 250 ng genomic DNA, approximately 37,500 genome equivalents. Note on this clonotype: The antigen is undetermined.

TRB rearrangements were amplified by touch-down multiplex PCR with mixed TRB-A/B primers. TCRdb processed the multiplex PCR reads again and assigns one entry to each CDR3 protein, with no DNA. Recorded for this sample: under 9,500 distinct CDR3 sequences. Sequenced: peripheral blood. This TCR was sampled from a human donor with an autoimmune cytopenia or autoimmune hepatitis (not recorded which).

The CDR3 is CASSLGQGSGGYTF. This chain connects TRBV7-3 to TRBJ1-2; TCRdb designates TRBD1, a call that cannot be tested without DNA. Germline V lookup: CDR1 SGHTA, CDR2 FQGTGA. CDR3 length: 14 amino acids.